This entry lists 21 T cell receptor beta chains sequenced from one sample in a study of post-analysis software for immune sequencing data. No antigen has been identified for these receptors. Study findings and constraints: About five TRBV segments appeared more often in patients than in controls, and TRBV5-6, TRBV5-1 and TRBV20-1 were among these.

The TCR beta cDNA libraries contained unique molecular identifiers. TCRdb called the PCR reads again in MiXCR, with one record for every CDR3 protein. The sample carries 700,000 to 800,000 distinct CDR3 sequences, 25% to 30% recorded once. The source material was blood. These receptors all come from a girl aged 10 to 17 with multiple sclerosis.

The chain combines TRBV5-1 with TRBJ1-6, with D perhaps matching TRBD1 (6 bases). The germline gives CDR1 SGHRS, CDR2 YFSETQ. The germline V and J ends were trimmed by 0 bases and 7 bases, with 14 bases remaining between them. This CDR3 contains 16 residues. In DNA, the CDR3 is TGCGCCAGCAGCTTGGAGCCAACAGGGTCCAATTCACCCCTCCACTTT. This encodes CASSLEPTGSNSPLHF.

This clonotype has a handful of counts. CDR3 DNA sequence: TGTGCCAGCAGTGAAGCTTGGTCCGGGGTGGGAGAGACCCAGTACTTC. Translation gives CASSEAWSGVGETQYF. The rearrangement uses TRBV6-1 and TRBJ2-5; D may be TRBD2 (5 bases). Per the germline V gene, CDR1 is MNHNS and CDR2 is SASEGT. This CDR3 is 16 amino acids long. V dropped 0 bases and J dropped 4 bases, with 15 bases sitting between them.

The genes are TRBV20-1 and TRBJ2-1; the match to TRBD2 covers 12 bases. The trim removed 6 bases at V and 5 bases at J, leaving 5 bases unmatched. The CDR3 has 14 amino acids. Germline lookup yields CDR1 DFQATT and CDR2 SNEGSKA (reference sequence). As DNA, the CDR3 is TGCAGTGCAGGGACTAGCGGGTCCCACAATGAGCAGTTCTTC. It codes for CSAGTSGSHNEQFF.

In nucleotides, the CDR3 is TGTGCCATCGGAGGGTACAATGAGCAGTTCTTC. Translating it yields CAIGGYNEQFF. The V call is TRBV10-3, the J call TRBJ2-1, with D maybe TRBD2 (6 bases). This CDR3 is 11 amino acids long. In germline, CDR1 is ENHRY, CDR2 SYGVKD. Trimming shortened V by 8 bases and J by 4 bases, and 6 bases separated the two germline ends.

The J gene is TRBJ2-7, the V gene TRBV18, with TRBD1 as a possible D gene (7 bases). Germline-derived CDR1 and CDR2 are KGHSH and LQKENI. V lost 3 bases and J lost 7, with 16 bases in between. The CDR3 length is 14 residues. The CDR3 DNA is TGTGCCAGCTCACCCGGGGGACAGTACGGTGAGCAGTACTTC. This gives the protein CASSPGGQYGEQYF.

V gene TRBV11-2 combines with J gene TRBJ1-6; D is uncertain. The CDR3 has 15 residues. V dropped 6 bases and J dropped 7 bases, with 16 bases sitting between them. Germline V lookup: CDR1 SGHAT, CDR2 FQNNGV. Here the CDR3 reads CASRLDGSGNSPLHF. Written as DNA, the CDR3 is TGTGCCAGCAGACTGGACGGGTCGGGGAATTCACCCCTCCACTTT.

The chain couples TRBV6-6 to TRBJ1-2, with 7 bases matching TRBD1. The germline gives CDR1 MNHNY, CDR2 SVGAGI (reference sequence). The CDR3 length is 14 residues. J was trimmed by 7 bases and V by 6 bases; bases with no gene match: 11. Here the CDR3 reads CASSSMTGSGGYTF. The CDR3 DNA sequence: TGTGCCAGCAGCTCCATGACAGGGTCGGGTGGCTACACCTTC.

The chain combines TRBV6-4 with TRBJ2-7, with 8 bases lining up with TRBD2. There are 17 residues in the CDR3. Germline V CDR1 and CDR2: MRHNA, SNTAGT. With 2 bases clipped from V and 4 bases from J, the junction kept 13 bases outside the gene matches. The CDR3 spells CASSDGKPGLVRYEQYF. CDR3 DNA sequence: TGTGCCAGCAGTGACGGGAAACCGGGACTAGTGAGGTACGAGCAGTACTTC.

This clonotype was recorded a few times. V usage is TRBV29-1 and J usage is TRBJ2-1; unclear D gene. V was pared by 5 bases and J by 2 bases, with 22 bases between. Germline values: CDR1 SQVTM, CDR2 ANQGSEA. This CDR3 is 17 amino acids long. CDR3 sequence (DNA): TGCAGCGTTATGTTGCGTTTCAGAGCGTTTCCCTACAATGAGCAGTTCTTC. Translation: CSVMLRFRAFPYNEQFF.

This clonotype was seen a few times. The DNA of the CDR3 is TGTGCCAGCAGCGTAGTTCCAGACCTGACTGAAGCTTTCTTT. Protein sequence: CASSVVPDLTEAFF. V is TRBV9 and J is TRBJ1-1; D is unresolved. The CDR3 runs 14 residues. The ends were cut back, 0 bases at V and 5 bases at J, with 11 bases in the middle. CDR1 and CDR2 from the germline V gene are SGDLS and YYNGEE.

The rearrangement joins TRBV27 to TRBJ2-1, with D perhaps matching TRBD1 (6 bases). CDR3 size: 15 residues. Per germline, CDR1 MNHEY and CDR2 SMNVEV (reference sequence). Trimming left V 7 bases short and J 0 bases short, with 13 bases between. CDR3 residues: CASTKGRGSYNEQFF. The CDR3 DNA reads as TGTGCCAGCACCAAGGGCAGGGGCTCCTACAATGAGCAGTTCTTC.

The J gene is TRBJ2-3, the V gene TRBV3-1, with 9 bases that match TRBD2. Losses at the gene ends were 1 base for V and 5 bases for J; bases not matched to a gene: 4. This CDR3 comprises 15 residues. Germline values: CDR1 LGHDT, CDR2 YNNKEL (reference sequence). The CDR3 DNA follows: TGTGCCAGCAGCCAAGGTGTTAGCGGGGGAGATACGCAGTATTTT. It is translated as CASSQGVSGGDTQYF.

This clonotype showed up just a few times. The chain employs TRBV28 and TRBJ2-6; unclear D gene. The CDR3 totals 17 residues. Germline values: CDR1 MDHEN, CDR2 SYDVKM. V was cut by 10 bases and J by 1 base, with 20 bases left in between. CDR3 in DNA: TGTGCCACCTCACTTGGGCCTCTAAAGTCTGGGGCCAACGTCCTGACTTTC. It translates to CATSLGPLKSGANVLTF.

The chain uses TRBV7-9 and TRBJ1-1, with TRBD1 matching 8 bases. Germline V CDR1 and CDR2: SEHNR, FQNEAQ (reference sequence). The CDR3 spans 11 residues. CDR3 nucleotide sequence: TGTCCCGGACAGGGTGGGACTGAAGCTTTCTTT. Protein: CPGQGGTEAFF.

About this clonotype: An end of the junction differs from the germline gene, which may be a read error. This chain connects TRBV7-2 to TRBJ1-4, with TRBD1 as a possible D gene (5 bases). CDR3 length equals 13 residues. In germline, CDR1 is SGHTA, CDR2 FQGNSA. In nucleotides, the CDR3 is TGTGCCAGCAGCTCGGGGGGGTATGAAGAACTGTTTTTT. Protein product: CASSSGGYEELFF.

The CDR3 bases are TGTGCCAGCAGCCAATCCGACAGTGAAGCTTTCTTT. Translated, it gives CASSQSDSEAFF. This chain uses TRBV3-1 with TRBJ1-1, with D possibly TRBD1 on 5 matching bases. Germline V CDR1 and CDR2: LGHDT, YNNKEL (reference sequence). Trimming pared 2 bases from V and 7 bases from J, leaving 8 bases between. This CDR3 comprises 12 residues.

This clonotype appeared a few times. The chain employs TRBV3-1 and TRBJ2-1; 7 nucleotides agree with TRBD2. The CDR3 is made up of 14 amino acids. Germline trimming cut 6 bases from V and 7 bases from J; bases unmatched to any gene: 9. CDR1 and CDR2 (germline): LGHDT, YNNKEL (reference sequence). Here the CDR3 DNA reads TGTGCCAGCAGTCTTGGGAGGGCTCATAATGAGCAGTTCTTC. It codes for CASSLGRAHNEQFF.

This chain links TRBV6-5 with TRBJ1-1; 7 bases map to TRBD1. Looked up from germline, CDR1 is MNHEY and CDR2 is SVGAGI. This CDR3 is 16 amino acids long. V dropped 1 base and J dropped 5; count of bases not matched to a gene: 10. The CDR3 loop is CASSYLSRGYDTEAFF. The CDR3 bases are TGTGCCAGCAGTTACTTGTCCAGGGGGTATGATACTGAAGCTTTCTTT.

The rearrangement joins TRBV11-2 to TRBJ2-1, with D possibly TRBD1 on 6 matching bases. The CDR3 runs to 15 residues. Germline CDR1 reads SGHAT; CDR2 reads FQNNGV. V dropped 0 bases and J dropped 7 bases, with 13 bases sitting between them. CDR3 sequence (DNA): TGTGCCAGCAGCTTAGATCTAAGGACAGAGAATGAGCAGTTCTTC. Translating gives CASSLDLRTENEQFF. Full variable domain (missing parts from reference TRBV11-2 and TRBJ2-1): EAGVAQSPRYKIIEKRQSVAFWCNPISGHATLYWYQQILGQGPKLLIQFQNNGVVDDSQLPKDRFSAERLKGVDSTLKIQPAKLEDSAVYLCASSLDLRTENEQFFGPGTRLTVL.

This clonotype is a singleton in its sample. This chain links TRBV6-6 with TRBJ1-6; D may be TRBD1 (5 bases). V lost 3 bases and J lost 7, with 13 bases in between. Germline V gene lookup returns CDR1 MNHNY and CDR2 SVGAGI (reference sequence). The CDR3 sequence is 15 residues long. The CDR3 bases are TGTGCCAGCAGTTATTCGCAGGGTGCGAATTCACCCCTCCACTTT. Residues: CASSYSQGANSPLHF.

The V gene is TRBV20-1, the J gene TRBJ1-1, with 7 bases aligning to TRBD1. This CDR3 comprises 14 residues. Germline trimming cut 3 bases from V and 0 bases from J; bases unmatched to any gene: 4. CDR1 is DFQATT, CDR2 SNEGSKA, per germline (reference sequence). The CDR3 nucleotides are TGCAGTGCTAGTAGGACAGGCCTGAACACTGAAGCTTTCTTT. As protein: CSASRTGLNTEAFF.